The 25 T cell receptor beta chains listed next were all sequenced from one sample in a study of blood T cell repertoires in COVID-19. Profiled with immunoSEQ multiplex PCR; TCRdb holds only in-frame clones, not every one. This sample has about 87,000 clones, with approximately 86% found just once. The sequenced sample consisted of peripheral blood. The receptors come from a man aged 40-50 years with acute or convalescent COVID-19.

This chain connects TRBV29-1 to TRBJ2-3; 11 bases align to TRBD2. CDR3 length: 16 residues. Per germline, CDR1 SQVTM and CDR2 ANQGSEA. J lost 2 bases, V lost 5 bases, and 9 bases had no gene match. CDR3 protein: CSVTSGTSGFTDTQYF. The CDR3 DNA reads TGCAGCGTTACTTCCGGGACTAGCGGCTTCACAGATACGCAGTATTTT.

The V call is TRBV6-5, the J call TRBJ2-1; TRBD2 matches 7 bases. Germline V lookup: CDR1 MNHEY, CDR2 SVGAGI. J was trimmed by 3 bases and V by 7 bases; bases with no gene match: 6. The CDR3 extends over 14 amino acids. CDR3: CASNGGRSYNEQFF. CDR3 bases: TGTGCCAGCAATGGCGGGAGAAGCTACAATGAGCAGTTCTTC.

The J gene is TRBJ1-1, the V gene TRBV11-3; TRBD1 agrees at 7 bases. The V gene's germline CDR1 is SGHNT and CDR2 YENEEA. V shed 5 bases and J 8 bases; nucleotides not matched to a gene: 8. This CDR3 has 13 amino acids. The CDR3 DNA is TGTGCCAGCAGCCACCAGGGGGGCCGAGAAGCTTTCTTT. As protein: CASSHQGGREAFF.

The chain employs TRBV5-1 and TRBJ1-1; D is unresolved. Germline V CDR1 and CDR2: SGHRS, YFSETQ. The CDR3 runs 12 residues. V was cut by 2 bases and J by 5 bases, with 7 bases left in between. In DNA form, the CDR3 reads TGCGCCAGCAGCTTTGCGGGTACTGAAGCTTTCTTT. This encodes CASSFAGTEAFF.

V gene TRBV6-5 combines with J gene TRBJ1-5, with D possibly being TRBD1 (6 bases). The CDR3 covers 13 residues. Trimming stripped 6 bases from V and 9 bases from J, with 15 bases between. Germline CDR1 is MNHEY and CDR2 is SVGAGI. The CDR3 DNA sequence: TGTGCCAGCAGGTTACAGGGTTACCTGCCCCAGCATTTT. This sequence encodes CASRLQGYLPQHF.

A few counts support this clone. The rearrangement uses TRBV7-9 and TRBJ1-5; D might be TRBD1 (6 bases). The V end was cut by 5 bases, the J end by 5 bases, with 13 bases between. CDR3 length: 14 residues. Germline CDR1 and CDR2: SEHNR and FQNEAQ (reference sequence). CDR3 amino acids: CASSQGGGYQPQHF. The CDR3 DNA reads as TGTGCCAGCAGCCAGGGTGGGGGCTATCAGCCCCAGCATTTT.

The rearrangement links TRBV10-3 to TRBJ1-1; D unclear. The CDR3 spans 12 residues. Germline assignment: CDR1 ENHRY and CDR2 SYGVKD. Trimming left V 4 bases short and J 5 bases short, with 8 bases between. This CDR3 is CAISGGVTEAFF. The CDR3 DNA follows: TGTGCCATCAGTGGCGGGGTGACTGAAGCTTTCTTT.

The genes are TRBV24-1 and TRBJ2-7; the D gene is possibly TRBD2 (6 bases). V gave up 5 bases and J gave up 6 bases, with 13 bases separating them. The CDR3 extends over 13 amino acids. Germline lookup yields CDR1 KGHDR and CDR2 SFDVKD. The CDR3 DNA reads TGTGCCACCAGTGCCTCCGGACTATCCGAGCAGTACTTC. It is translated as CATSASGLSEQYF.

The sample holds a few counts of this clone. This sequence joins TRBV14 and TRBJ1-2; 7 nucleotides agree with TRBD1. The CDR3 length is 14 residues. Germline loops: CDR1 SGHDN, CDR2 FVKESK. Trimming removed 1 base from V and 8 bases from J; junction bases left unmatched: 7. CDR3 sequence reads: CASSQVRGLDGYTF. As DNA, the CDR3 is TGTGCCAGCAGCCAAGTAAGGGGGCTGGACGGCTACACCTTC.

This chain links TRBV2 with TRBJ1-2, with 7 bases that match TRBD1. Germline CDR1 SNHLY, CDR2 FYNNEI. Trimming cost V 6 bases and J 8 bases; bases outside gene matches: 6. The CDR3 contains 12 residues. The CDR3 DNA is TGTGCCAGCAGGACAGGGCCGCTGGGCTACACCTTC. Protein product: CASRTGPLGYTF.

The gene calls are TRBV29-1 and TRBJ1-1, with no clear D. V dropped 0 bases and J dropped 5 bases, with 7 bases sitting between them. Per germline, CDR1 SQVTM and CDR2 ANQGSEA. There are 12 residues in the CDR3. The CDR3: CSVEDPGTEAFF. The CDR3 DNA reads TGCAGCGTTGAAGATCCCGGGACTGAAGCTTTCTTT. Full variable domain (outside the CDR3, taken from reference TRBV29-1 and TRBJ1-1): SAVISQKPSRDICQRGTSLTIQCQVDSQVTMMFWYRQQPGQSLTLIATANQGSEATYESGFVIDKFPISRPNLTFSTLTVSNMSPEDSSIYLCSVEDPGTEAFFGQGTRLTVV.

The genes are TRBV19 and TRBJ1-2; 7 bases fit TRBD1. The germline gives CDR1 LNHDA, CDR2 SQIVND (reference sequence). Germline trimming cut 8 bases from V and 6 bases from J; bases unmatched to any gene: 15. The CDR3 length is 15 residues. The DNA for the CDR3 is TGTGCCAGTCTCGGAGGGGGACAGTCTCTCGATGGCTACACCTTC. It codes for CASLGGGQSLDGYTF. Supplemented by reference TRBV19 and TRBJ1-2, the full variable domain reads DGGITQSPKYLFRKEGQNVTLSCEQNLNHDAMYWYRQDPGQGLRLIYYSQIVNDFQKGDIAEGYSVSREKKESFPLTVTSAQKNPTAFYLCASLGGGQSLDGYTFGSGTRLTVV.

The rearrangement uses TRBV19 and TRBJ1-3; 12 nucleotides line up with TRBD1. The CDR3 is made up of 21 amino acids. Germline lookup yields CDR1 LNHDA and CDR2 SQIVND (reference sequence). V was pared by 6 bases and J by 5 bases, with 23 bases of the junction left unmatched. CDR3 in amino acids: CASSNRGTGGRRTARRNTIYF. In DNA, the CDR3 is TGTGCCAGTAGCAATCGCGGGACAGGGGGCCGGCGTACTGCCCGTCGAAACACCATATATTTT.

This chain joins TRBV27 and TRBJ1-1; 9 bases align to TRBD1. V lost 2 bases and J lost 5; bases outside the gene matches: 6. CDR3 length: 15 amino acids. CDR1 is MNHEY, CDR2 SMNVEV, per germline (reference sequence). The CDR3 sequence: CASSLTGQGGTEAFF. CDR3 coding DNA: TGTGCCAGCAGTTTAACGGGACAGGGCGGAACTGAAGCTTTCTTT.

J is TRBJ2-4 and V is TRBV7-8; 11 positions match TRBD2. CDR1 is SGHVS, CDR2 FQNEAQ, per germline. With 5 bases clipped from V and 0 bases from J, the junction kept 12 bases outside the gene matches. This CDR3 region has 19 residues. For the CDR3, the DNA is TGTGCCAGCAGCCCAACTAGCGGGGGACCGCGAGTAGCCAAAAACATTCAGTACTTC. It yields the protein CASSPTSGGPRVAKNIQYF.

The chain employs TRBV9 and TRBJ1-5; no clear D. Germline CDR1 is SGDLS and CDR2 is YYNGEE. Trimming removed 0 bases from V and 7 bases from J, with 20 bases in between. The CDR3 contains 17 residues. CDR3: CASSVGPIPEAFQPQHF. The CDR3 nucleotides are TGTGCCAGCAGCGTAGGCCCGATCCCGGAGGCTTTCCAGCCCCAGCATTTT.

The CDR3 nucleotides are TGTGCCAGCAGTCAGAGCGGGAGCGTTTGGACCGGGGAGCTGTTTTTT. This encodes CASSQSGSVWTGELFF. J is TRBJ2-2 and V is TRBV6-6; 8 bases match TRBD2. This CDR3 has 16 amino acids. Germline V CDR1 and CDR2: MNHNY, SVGAGI (reference sequence). The V segment lost 5 bases and the J segment 5 bases; nucleotides outside the gene matches: 10.

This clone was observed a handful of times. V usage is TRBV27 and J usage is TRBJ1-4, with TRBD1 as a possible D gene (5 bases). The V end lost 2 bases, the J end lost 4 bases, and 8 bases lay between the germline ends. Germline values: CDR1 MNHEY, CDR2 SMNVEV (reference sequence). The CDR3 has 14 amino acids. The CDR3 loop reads CASSLGGFNEKLFF. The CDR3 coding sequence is TGTGCCAGCAGTTTAGGGGGGTTTAATGAAAAACTGTTTTTT.

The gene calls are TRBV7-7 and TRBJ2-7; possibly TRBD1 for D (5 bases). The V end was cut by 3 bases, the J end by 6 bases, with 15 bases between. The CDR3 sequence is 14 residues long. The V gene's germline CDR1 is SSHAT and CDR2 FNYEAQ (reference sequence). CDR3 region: CASSFGPGSGEQYF. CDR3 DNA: TGTGCCAGCAGCTTTGGTCCAGGGTCGGGCGAGCAGTACTTC.

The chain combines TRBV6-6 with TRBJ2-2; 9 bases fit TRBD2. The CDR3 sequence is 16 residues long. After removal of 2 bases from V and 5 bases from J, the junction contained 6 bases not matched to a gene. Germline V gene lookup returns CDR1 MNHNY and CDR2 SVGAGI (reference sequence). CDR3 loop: CASSYGPLAGTGELFF. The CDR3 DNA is TGTGCCAGCAGTTACGGGCCTCTAGCGGGGACCGGGGAGCTGTTTTTT.

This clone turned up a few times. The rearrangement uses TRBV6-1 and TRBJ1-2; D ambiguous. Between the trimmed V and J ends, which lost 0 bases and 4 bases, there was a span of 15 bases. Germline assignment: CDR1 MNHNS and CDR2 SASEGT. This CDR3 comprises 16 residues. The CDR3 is CASSEAMGSAGYGYTF. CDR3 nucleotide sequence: TGTGCCAGCAGTGAAGCGATGGGATCCGCGGGCTATGGCTACACCTTC.

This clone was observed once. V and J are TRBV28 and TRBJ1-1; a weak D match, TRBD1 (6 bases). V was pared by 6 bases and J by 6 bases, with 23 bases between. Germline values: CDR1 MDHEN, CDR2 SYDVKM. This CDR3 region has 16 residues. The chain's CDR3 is CASSFPKGGELAEAFF. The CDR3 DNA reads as TGTGCCAGCAGCTTCCCGAAGGGGGGGGAACTGGCTGAAGCTTTCTTT.

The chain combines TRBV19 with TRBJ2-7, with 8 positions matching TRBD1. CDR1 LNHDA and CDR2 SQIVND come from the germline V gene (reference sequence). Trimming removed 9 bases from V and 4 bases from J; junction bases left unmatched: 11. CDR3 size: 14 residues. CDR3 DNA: TGTGCCAGCGCAGGGGACAGGACGGGTTACGAGCAGTACTTC. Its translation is CASAGDRTGYEQYF.

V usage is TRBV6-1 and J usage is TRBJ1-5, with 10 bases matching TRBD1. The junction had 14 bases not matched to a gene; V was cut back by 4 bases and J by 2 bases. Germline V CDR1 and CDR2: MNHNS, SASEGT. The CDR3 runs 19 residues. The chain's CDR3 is CASSANPGTGALGNQPQHF. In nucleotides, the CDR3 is TGTGCCAGCAGTGCTAATCCCGGGACAGGGGCCCTTGGCAATCAGCCCCAGCATTTT.

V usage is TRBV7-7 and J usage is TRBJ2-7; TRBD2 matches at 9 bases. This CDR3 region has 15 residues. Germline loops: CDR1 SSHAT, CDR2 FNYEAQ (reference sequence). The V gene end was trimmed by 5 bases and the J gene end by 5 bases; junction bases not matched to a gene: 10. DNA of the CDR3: TGTGCCAGCAGCCCCGGGATTAGCGGGAGCCACGAGCAGTACTTC. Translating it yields CASSPGISGSHEQYF.